Each of the 5 T cell receptor beta chains below was sequenced from the same sample in a study of T cells in Graves' hyperthyroidism and ophthalmopathy. Regions amplified from RNA transcripts were the TCR beta CDR3 regions. Researchers ran a first-round RT-PCR on the TCR CDR3 using the HTBI primer set. TCRdb itself ran the multiplex PCR reads through MiXCR, one entry per CDR3 protein. The sample contains a few hundred thousand distinct CDR3 sequences, roughly 15% of which appear only once. Sequenced input: blood. The receptors originated from a woman aged 40 to 50 with Graves' hyperthyroidism that later progressed to Graves' ophthalmopathy.

This clonotype came up many times. The genes are TRBV11-1 and TRBJ1-4; D possibly corresponds to TRBD1 (5 bases). This CDR3 spans 15 amino acids. The V gene lost 5 bases and the J gene lost 3 bases, with 13 bases spanning the gap. CDR1 is SGHAT, CDR2 FQDESV, per germline (reference sequence). The DNA of the CDR3 is TGTGCCAGCAGCACACAACCGGGACCTAATGAAAAACTGTTTTTT. It encodes CASSTQPGPNEKLFF. Combining the CDR3 with reference TRBV11-1 and TRBJ1-4 gives the whole variable domain EAEVAQSPRYKITEKSQAVAFWCDPISGHATLYWYRQILGQGPELLVQFQDESVVDDSQLPKDRFSAERLKGVDSTLKIQPAELGDSAMYLCASSTQPGPNEKLFFGSGTQLSVL.

In this sample, this clonotype turned up many times. This chain links TRBV2 with TRBJ2-1; the D is unclear. This CDR3 contains 13 residues. The V and J ends lost 4 bases and 6 bases respectively, with 10 bases between them. Germline loops: CDR1 SNHLY, CDR2 FYNNEI. CDR3 sequence reads: CASSVGNLNEQFF. CDR3 bases: TGTGCCAGCAGTGTCGGTAACCTCAATGAGCAGTTCTTC.

This clonotype showed up many times. The junction departs from germline at one end; a sequencing error may be responsible. The chain combines TRBV2 with TRBJ2-2, with a possible D match to TRBD1 (7 bases). Per germline, CDR1 SNHLY and CDR2 FYNNEI. The CDR3 is made up of 16 amino acids. CDR3 region: CASSEQEGANTGELFF. The CDR3 DNA is TGTGCCAGCAGTGAGCAGGAGGGGGCGAATACCGGGGAGCTGTTTTTT. Looking up the rest from reference TRBV2 and TRBJ2-2 gives the full variable domain: EPEVTQTPSHQVTQMGQEVILRCVPISNHLYFYWYRQILGQKVEFLVSFYNNEISEKSEIFDDQFSVERPDGSNFTLKIRSTKLEDSAMYFCASSEQEGANTGELFFGEGSRLTVL.

This clonotype was detected ten times or more. The V gene is TRBV5-6, the J gene TRBJ2-3; D gene ambiguous. In germline, CDR1 is SGHDT, CDR2 YYEEEE. The CDR3 runs to 15 residues. Trimming took 0 bases from V and 3 from J, leaving 11 bases between them. For the CDR3, the DNA is TGTGCCAGCAGCTTGGCCAGTGGAGTAACAGATACGCAGTATTTT. Its translation is CASSLASGVTDTQYF.

This clonotype was counted ten times or more. This chain joins TRBV19 and TRBJ2-1; 7 bases agree with TRBD2. The CDR3 has 18 residues. Germline loops: CDR1 LNHDA, CDR2 SQIVND (reference sequence). Unmatched junction bases numbered 21, after V lost 8 bases and J lost 5 bases. The CDR3 loop reads CASSRIRLLARNHNEQFF. The CDR3, as DNA: TGTGCCAGTTCCAGAATTCGATTACTAGCGAGAAATCACAATGAGCAGTTCTTC.